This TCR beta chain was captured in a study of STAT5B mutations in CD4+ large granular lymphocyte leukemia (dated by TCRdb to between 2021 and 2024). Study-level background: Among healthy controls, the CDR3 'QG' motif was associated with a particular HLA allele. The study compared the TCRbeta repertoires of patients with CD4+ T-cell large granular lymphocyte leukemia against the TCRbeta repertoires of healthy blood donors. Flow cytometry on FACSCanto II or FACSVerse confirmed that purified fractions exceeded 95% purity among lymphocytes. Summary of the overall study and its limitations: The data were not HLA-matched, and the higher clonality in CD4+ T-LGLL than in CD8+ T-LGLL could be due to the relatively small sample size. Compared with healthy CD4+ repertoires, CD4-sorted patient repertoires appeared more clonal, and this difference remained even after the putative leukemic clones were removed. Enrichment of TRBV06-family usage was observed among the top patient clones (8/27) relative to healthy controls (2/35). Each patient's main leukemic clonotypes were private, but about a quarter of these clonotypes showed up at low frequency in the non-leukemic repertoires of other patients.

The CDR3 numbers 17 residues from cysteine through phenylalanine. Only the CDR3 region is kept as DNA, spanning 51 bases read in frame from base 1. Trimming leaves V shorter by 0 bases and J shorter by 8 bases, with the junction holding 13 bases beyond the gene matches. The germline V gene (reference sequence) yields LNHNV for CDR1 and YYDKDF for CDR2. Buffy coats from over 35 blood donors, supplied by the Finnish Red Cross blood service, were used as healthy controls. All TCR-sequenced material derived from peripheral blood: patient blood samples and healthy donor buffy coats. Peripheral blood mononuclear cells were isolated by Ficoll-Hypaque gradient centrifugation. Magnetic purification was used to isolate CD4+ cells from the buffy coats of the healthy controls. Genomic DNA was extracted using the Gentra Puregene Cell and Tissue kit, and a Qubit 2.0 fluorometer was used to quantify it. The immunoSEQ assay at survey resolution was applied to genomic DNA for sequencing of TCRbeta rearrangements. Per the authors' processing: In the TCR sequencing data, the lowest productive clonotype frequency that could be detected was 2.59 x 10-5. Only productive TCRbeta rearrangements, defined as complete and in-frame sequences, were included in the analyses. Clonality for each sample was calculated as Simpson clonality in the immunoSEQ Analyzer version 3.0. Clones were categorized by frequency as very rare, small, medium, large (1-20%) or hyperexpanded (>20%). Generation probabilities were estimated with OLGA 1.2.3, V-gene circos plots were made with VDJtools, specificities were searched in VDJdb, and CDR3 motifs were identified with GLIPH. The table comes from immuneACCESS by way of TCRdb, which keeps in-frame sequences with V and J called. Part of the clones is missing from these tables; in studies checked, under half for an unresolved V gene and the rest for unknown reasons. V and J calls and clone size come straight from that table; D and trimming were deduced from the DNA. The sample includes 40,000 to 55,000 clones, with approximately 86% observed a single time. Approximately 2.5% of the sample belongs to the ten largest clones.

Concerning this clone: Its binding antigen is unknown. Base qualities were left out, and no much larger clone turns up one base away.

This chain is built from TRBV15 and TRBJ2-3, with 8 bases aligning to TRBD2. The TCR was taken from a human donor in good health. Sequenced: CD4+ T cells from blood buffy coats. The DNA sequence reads TGTGCCACCAGCAGAGATCTGAGTAGCGGGACCCAGTCTACGCAGTATTTT. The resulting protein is CATSRDLSSGTQSTQYF.